The T cell receptor beta chain under discussion was sequenced for a study of T cell responses to AZD1222 COVID-19 vaccine. Whole-study results and caveats: After the peak T cell response, and only then, were repertoires sampled. Spike-wide vaccine-associated CD4 TCRs dominated at 160-218 and 743-854.

Second doses were pooled across both intervals (about 4 or about 12 weeks). Points on this clone: The antigen remains undetermined.

The CDR3 has 14 residues. The ends lost 0 bases at V and 8 bases at J; junction bases unmatched: 0. Germline lookup yields CDR1 SGDLS and CDR2 YYNGEE. Profiling relied on immunoSEQ multiplex PCR, and the TCRdb table lists in-frame clones only, not all of them. The sample carries around 160,000 clones, under 95% recorded once. Sequenced material: peripheral blood, taken 28 days after the second AZD1222 dose. The chain employs TRBV9 and TRBJ2-4; 12 nucleotides agree with TRBD2. The receptor's source is an adult who received the AZD1222 COVID-19 vaccine. CDR3 DNA sequence: TGTGCCAGCAGCGTAGGGACTAGCGGGGACATTCAGTACTTC. Its translation: CASSVGTSGDIQYF.